The clone carrying this T cell receptor (beta chain) has only a few counts. The antigen is undetermined. This CDR3 has 16 amino acids. Trimming cost V 1 base and J 1 base, with 13 bases left between them. Looked up from germline, CDR1 is SGHTA and CDR2 is FQGNSA. Two oligonucleotides, mixed equimolar, formed the beta constant-region primer covering TRBC1 and TRBC2. Nested alpha and beta constant-region primers with the SP2 primer drove four PCR rounds on ligated cDNA. TCRdb fed the UMI-ligation and nested PCR reads into MiXCR, producing one record per CDR3 protein. The sample consists of 95,000 to 150,000 distinct CDR3 sequences, over 30% of them appearing once. After the first PCR, alpha and beta chain libraries were processed separately. CD8 T cells were positively selected from what remained after CD4 positive selection. This specimen belongs to a study of naive and memory T cell subsets. Points from the study as a whole: Diversity fell and Gini index rose from naive through CM, EM, EMRA. No ground truth validated the naive and memory repertoire findings.

J is TRBJ2-5 and V is TRBV7-2, with D perhaps assigned TRBD1 or TRBD2 (5 bases each). The sequenced sample was central memory CD4+ T cells from blood. The sequence was obtained from a human donor in good health. This chain's CDR3 is CASSLGFGAGQETQYF. As DNA, the CDR3 is TGTGCCAGCAGCTTAGGGTTCGGGGCAGGCCAAGAGACCCAGTACTTC.